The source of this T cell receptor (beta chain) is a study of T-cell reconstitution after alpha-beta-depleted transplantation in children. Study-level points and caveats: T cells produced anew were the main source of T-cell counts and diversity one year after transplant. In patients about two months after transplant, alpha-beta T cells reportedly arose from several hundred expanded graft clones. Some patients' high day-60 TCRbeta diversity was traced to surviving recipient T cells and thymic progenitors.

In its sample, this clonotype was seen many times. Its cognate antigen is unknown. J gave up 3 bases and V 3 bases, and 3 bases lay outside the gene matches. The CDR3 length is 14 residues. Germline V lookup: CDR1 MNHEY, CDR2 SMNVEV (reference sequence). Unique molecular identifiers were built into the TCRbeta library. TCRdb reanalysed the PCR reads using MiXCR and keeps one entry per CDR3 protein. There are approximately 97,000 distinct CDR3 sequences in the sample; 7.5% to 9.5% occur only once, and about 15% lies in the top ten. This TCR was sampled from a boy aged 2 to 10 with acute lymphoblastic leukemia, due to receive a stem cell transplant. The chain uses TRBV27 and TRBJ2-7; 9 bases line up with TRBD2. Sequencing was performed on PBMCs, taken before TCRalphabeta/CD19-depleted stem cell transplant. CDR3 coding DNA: TGTGCCAGCAGTTTGGGGCGGGGGGGCTACGAGCAGTACTTC. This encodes CASSLGRGGYEQYF.